This T cell receptor (beta chain) was found in a study of blood T cells in healthy people across ages. Through a sample-barcoded 5' primer and a J-beta primer mix, a second PCR was run for roughly 6 to 12 cycles. MiXCR, applied by TCRdb to the 5' RACE reads, yields one record per CDR3 protein. The data hold some 1.8 million distinct CDR3 sequences, with 39% observed a single time. From germline, CDR1 is MNHNS and CDR2 SASEGT. This CDR3 contains 20 residues. J lost 1 base, V lost 5 bases, and 14 bases had no gene match. The material sequenced was blood. This chain connects TRBV6-1 to TRBJ2-1; 13 nucleotides match TRBD2. The receptor was isolated from a human donor in good health. CDR3 sequence reads: CASSLLLAGGPGRSYNEQFF. The DNA for the CDR3 is TGTGCCAGCAGTCTCCTACTAGCGGGGGGGCCGGGGAGGTCCTACAATGAGCAGTTCTTC.